These T cell receptor beta chains were read from a single sample in a study of blood T cell repertoires in COVID-19. Sequencing used immunoSEQ multiplex PCR; TCRdb keeps in-frame clones, though not all of them. The sample lists some 160,000 clones; about 82% were seen once. Sequenced sample: peripheral blood. The receptors were sampled from a woman of 80 years or more with COVID-19, enrolled during active disease. CDR3s include the opening cysteine and the closing phenylalanine or tryptophan. A D gene is named only where the DNA matches it firmly. Size values are once, few and many counts, or a class for expanded clones, and some rows have none.

j_gene: TRBJ2-5; v_gene: TRBV11-1; d_gene: TRBD1; len: 16; abundance: NA; CDR3nt: TGTGCCAGCAGCTTAGAAAGGGTCAGACAGGGGGAGACCCAGTACTTC; CDR3aa: CASSLERVRQGETQYF
j_gene: TRBJ1-2; v_gene: TRBV28; d_gene: NA; len: 12; abundance: NA; CDR3nt: TGTGCCAGCAGAATAGGGGACTATGGCTACACCTTC; CDR3aa: CASRIGDYGYTF
j_gene: TRBJ2-4; v_gene: TRBV4-1; d_gene: TRBD2; len: 14; abundance: NA; CDR3nt: TGCGCCAGCAGCCACCCGGGGACTAGCGGTTGGCAGTACTTC; CDR3aa: CASSHPGTSGWQYF
j_gene: TRBJ1-5; v_gene: TRBV19; d_gene: NA; len: 16; abundance: NA; CDR3nt: TGTGCCAGTAGTCGCTCGTACAGTTATAGCAATCAGCCCCAGCATTTT; CDR3aa: CASSRSYSYSNQPQHF
j_gene: TRBJ2-2; v_gene: TRBV7-3; d_gene: TRBD1; len: 14; abundance: NA; CDR3nt: TGTGCCAGCAGCCCGGACAGGGGCACCGGGGAGCTGTTTTTT; CDR3aa: CASSPDRGTGELFF
j_gene: TRBJ1-4; v_gene: TRBV14; d_gene: NA; len: 13; abundance: NA; CDR3nt: TGTGCCAGCAGCCACCGCCTTAGTGAAAAACTGTTTTTT; CDR3aa: CASSHRLSEKLFF
j_gene: TRBJ1-2; v_gene: TRBV19; d_gene: NA; len: 13; abundance: once; CDR3nt: TGTGCCAGTAGCGAGGAGGAGGCCTATGGCTACACCTTC; CDR3aa: CASSEEEAYGYTF
j_gene: TRBJ2-2; v_gene: TRBV7-3; d_gene: NA; len: 16; abundance: NA; CDR3nt: TGTGCCAGCAGCTTAGAATCGGGACTGTACACCGGGGAGCTGTTTTTT; CDR3aa: CASSLESGLYTGELFF
j_gene: TRBJ2-1; v_gene: TRBV11-1; d_gene: NA; len: 16; abundance: NA; CDR3nt: TGTGCCAGCAGCTTAACTACCAGCGGGTCCTACAATGAGCAGTTCTTC; CDR3aa: CASSLTTSGSYNEQFF
j_gene: TRBJ1-4; v_gene: TRBV5-1; d_gene: NA; len: 13; abundance: NA; CDR3nt: TGCGCCAGCACCATCGCACGAGGCGAAAAACTGTTTTTT; CDR3aa: CASTIARGEKLFF
j_gene: TRBJ1-1; v_gene: TRBV2; d_gene: NA; len: 14; abundance: NA; CDR3nt: TGTTCCGGGCAGAGGGAGAGGGAGAACACTGAAGCTTTCTTT; CDR3aa: CSGQRERENTEAFF
j_gene: TRBJ1-1; v_gene: TRBV12-5; d_gene: NA; len: 13; abundance: once; CDR3nt: TGTGCTAGTGCCGCAGGGTGGGACACTGAAGCTTTCTTT; CDR3aa: CASAAGWDTEAFF
j_gene: TRBJ1-4; v_gene: TRBV5-4; d_gene: NA; len: 12; abundance: few; CDR3nt: TGTGCCAGCAGCTTGGAGAGGGAAAAACTGTTTTTT; CDR3aa: CASSLEREKLFF
j_gene: TRBJ1-1; v_gene: TRBV19; d_gene: NA; len: 18; abundance: NA; CDR3nt: TGTGCCAGTAGCTTAGGGGCCCCGGGTTTGGGGGGAAGCACTGAAGCTTTCTTT; CDR3aa: CASSLGAPGLGGSTEAFF
j_gene: TRBJ2-7; v_gene: TRBV9; d_gene: NA; len: 14; abundance: NA; CDR3nt: TGTGCCAGCAGCGCGAGGGGGGGGCACTACGAGCAGTACTTC; CDR3aa: CASSARGGHYEQYF
j_gene: TRBJ2-2; v_gene: TRBV7-8; d_gene: TRBD2; len: 16; abundance: NA; CDR3nt: TGTGCCAGCAGCTTACGGGCTAGCGGGGGCACCGGGGAGCTGTTTTTT; CDR3aa: CASSLRASGGTGELFF